These 5 T cell receptor beta chains were sequenced from one sample in a study of cytomegalovirus exposure and HLA in healthy donors. PCR involved 60 Vbeta and 13 Jbeta primers. The table came from immunoSEQ multiplex PCR; TCRdb's copy has only in-frame clones and leaves some out. The repertoire has about 160,000 clones, approximately 80% of them found once; the top ten carry around 1.3%. The sequenced sample was PBMCs. These receptors were collected from a woman between 45 and 60 years old in good health and CMV-seronegative.

The table lists this clone with a few counts. The chain uses TRBV6-6 and TRBJ1-1; a possible D gene is TRBD1 (6 bases). Trimming removed 10 bases from V and 1 base from J, with 22 bases in between. Germline CDR1 MNHNY, CDR2 SVGAGI (reference sequence). The CDR3 consists of 16 residues. CDR3 sequence reads: CANSPLTGRGNTEAFF. CDR3 DNA sequence: TGTGCCAATTCCCCCCTTACAGGGCGCGGGAACACTGAAGCTTTCTTT.

The DNA of the CDR3 is TGCGCCAGCAGCTTGGATGGCGGTTACAATGAGCAGTTCTTC. Protein: CASSLDGGYNEQFF. The rearrangement joins TRBV5-1 to TRBJ2-1; no firm D call. Germline V lookup: CDR1 SGHRS, CDR2 YFSETQ. The CDR3 has 14 residues. With 0 bases removed from V and 4 bases from J, the gap between germline ends came to 8 bases.

The rearrangement joins TRBV13 to TRBJ2-3; 13 positions match TRBD2. The CDR3 covers 17 residues. Germline trimming cut 0 bases from V and 2 bases from J; bases unmatched to any gene: 2. Looked up from germline, CDR1 is PRHDT and CDR2 is FYEKMQ (reference sequence). CDR3 amino acids: CASSLGGLAGITDTQYF. The CDR3 DNA reads TGTGCCAGCAGCTTAGGGGGACTAGCGGGAATCACAGATACGCAGTATTTT.

The chain has TRBV7-6 and TRBJ1-3, with 7 bases lining up with TRBD1. Germline assignment: CDR1 SGHVS and CDR2 FNYEAQ. CDR3 length equals 13 residues. Trimming removed 8 bases from V and 2 bases from J; junction bases left unmatched: 3. The CDR3 DNA is TGTGCCAGCGCGACAGGGACTGGAAACACCATATATTTT. Translation gives CASATGTGNTIYF.

The gene calls are TRBV4-1 and TRBJ1-5; TRBD1 aligns across 7 bases. The CDR3 length is 15 residues. Germline V gene data show CDR1 as MGHRA and CDR2 as YSYEKL. The junction had 6 bases not matched to a gene; V was cut back by 3 bases and J by 4 bases. CDR3 bases: TGCGCCAGCAGCCACGCCGGGACAGTAAATCAGCCCCAGCATTTT. Its translation: CASSHAGTVNQPQHF.